This T cell receptor (beta chain) was recovered during a study of T-cell reconstitution after alpha-beta-depleted transplantation in children. This clonotype was seen at least ten times. V was pared by 2 bases and J by 5 bases, with 12 bases between. Looked up from germline, CDR1 is SEHNR and CDR2 is FQNEAQ (reference sequence). CDR3 length: 14 amino acids. For TCRbeta, the library was prepared with unique molecular identifiers. TCRdb re-derived calls from the PCR reads in MiXCR, one entry per CDR3 protein. Of more than 500,000 distinct CDR3 sequences listed, roughly an eighth were seen once; the top ten hold 14%.

This clonotype was obtained from a female patient aged 2-9 years who had a stem cell transplant for aplastic anemia, so the T cells may come from the graft donor. Sample: PBMCs, mostly from graft donor cells, taken 180 days after TCRalphabeta/CD19-depleted stem cell transplant. This chain links TRBV7-9 with TRBJ1-1; possibly TRBD1 for D (5 bases). In nucleotides, the CDR3 is TGTGCCAGCAGCTTAAAGGCAGGGACGACTGAAGCTTTCTTT. Translated: CASSLKAGTTEAFF.